The 22 T cell receptor beta chains given below trace back to one sample, sequenced in a study of T cell repertoires in cytomegalovirus infection. TCRdb redid the calling of the reads with MiXCR, one entry per CDR3 protein. The table includes around 530,000 distinct CDR3 sequences, 16% detected once. Sequencing was done on a sample of CD8+ T cells from PBMCs. These receptors came from a human donor in good health (CMV status not recorded). Some clones in this sample may be carry-over from other donors' samples.

The rearrangement links TRBV2 to TRBJ2-7, with TRBD2 matching 9 bases. The germline V gene has CDR1 SNHLY and CDR2 FYNNEI. Losses at the gene ends were 1 base for V and 2 bases for J; bases not matched to a gene: 6. This CDR3 has 16 residues. CDR3 amino acids: CASSEGLAVSAYEQYF. For the CDR3, the DNA is TGTGCCAGCAGTGAAGGACTAGCGGTGTCTGCCTACGAGCAGTACTTC.

There are a few counts of this clonotype. The chain carries TRBV2 and TRBJ1-1, with 7 bases aligning to TRBD1. This CDR3 comprises 14 residues. Per the germline V gene, CDR1 is SNHLY and CDR2 is FYNNEI. V was clipped by 7 bases and J by 5 bases; unmatched bases: 10. The CDR3: CASTKAGGRTEAFF. In nucleotides, the CDR3 is TGTGCCAGCACTAAGGCAGGGGGGAGAACTGAAGCTTTCTTT.

This clonotype was seen many times. The chain uses TRBV7-8 and TRBJ2-1, with unresolved D. Germline loops: CDR1 SGHVS, CDR2 FQNEAQ. Trimming pared 3 bases from V and 5 bases from J, leaving 8 bases between. This CDR3 is 13 amino acids long. The CDR3 DNA reads as TGTGCCAGCAGCTTGATACAGAACAATGAGCAGTTCTTC. Its translation is CASSLIQNNEQFF. The entire variable domain, with the rest obtained from reference TRBV7-8 and TRBJ2-1, is as follows: GAGVSQSPRYKVAKRGQDVALRCDPISGHVSLFWYQQALGQGPEFLTYFQNEAQLDKSGLPSDRFFAERPEGSVSTLKIQRTQQEDSAVYLCASSLIQNNEQFFGPGTRLTVL.

This clonotype was recorded a few times. The rearrangement links TRBV5-1 to TRBJ2-5; D possibly corresponds to TRBD1 (5 bases). This CDR3 has 14 amino acids. Germline V gene data show CDR1 as SGHRS and CDR2 as YFSETQ. V lost 4 bases, J lost 1 base, and 11 bases lay in between. In nucleotides, the CDR3 is TGCGCCAGCAGCCCCCCAGGGTTCCAAGAGACCCAGTACTTC. Translated, it gives CASSPPGFQETQYF.

This clonotype was detected many times. The chain uses TRBV7-6 and TRBJ2-1; D is perhaps TRBD1 (6 bases). Trimming removed 4 bases from V and 5 bases from J, with 15 bases in between. The CDR3 is 15 residues long. Germline V gene sequence: CDR1 SGHVS, CDR2 FNYEAQ. As DNA, the CDR3 is TGTGCCAGCAGCTGGGGCCCCACAGGGAACAATGAGCAGTTCTTC. This encodes CASSWGPTGNNEQFF.

This clonotype showed up many times. The chain recombines TRBV12-3 or TRBV12-4 with TRBJ1-1, with a possible D match to TRBD1 (5 bases). Trimming removed 5 bases from V and 7 bases from J, with 14 bases in between. The CDR3 loop spans 13 amino acids. The chain's CDR3 is CASSPQGPDEAFF. The DNA for the CDR3 is TGTGCCAGCAGTCCCCAGGGTCCTGATGAAGCTTTCTTT.

This clonotype has at least ten counts. The V call is TRBV19, the J call TRBJ1-2, with 12 bases identical to TRBD1. The CDR3 contains 15 residues. The V gene end was trimmed by 8 bases and the J gene end by 4 bases; junction bases not matched to a gene: 8. Germline V gene data show CDR1 as LNHDA and CDR2 as SQIVND (reference sequence). CDR3 DNA: TGTGCCAGTGGGATTCGGGACAGGGGGCTCTATGGCTACACCTTC. Its translation: CASGIRDRGLYGYTF.

As for this clonotype: The junction does not match germline at one end; this may be a read error. The chain carries TRBV11-2 and TRBJ1-1, with D perhaps TRBD1 (6 bases). Germline V gene data show CDR1 as SGHAT and CDR2 as FQNNGV. The CDR3 sequence is 14 residues long. The CDR3 here is CASSLWKGVTSPPF. The CDR3 nucleotides are TGTGCCAGCAGCTTATGGAAGGGGGTTACAAGCCCCCCCTTT.

This clonotype showed up just a few times. V usage is TRBV5-1 and J usage is TRBJ1-4; TRBD1 matches 11 bases. V shed 4 bases, J shed 2 bases, and the junction held 16 bases outside the gene matches. Germline CDR1 SGHRS, CDR2 YFSETQ. The CDR3 sequence is 20 residues long. The CDR3 region is CASSRPLRTGGFCTNEKLFF. In DNA form, the CDR3 reads TGCGCCAGCAGCAGACCCCTCAGGACAGGGGGCTTCTGCACTAATGAAAAACTGTTTTTT.

This clonotype was counted many times. The rearrangement joins TRBV27 to TRBJ2-7; 7 bases are shared with TRBD1. The CDR3 runs 14 residues. Germline V gene sequence: CDR1 MNHEY, CDR2 SMNVEV (reference sequence). The V gene end was trimmed by 8 bases and the J gene end by 5 bases; junction bases not matched to a gene: 12. CDR3 protein: CASGTTGVPNEQYF. In DNA, the CDR3 is TGTGCCAGCGGTACAACAGGGGTGCCAAACGAGCAGTACTTC.

This clonotype was counted many times. The chain links TRBV12-3 or TRBV12-4 to TRBJ1-2, with D tentatively TRBD1 (5 bases). V lost 4 bases, J lost 8 bases, and 17 bases lay in between. The CDR3 consists of 14 residues. Here the CDR3 reads CASSWSRERGGYTF. The CDR3 DNA is TGTGCCAGCAGTTGGTCCAGGGAACGGGGAGGCTACACCTTC.

The genes are TRBV9 and TRBJ2-1, with D possibly being TRBD1 or TRBD2 (5 bases each). The germline V gene encodes CDR1 SGDLS and CDR2 YYNGEE. The V end lost 0 bases, the J end lost 5 bases, and 15 bases lay between the germline ends. The CDR3 loop spans 16 amino acids. The CDR3 spells CASSVAGGTVDNEQFF. DNA of the CDR3: TGTGCCAGCAGCGTAGCTGGGGGAACCGTTGACAATGAGCAGTTCTTC. The full variable domain, with the rest looked up from reference TRBV9 and TRBJ2-1, is DSGVTQTPKHLITATGQRVTLRCSPRSGDLSVYWYQQSLDQGLQFLIQYYNGEERAKGNILERFSAQQFPDLHSELNLSSLELGDSALYFCASSVAGGTVDNEQFFGPGTRLTVL.

A few counts support this clonotype. This chain joins TRBV5-1 and TRBJ1-1; D unresolved. The germline gives CDR1 SGHRS, CDR2 YFSETQ. Deletions cut 2 bases from V and 2 bases from J, with 13 bases between. CDR3 length equals 15 residues. CDR3 sequence: CASSFNPAGNTEAFF. The CDR3 bases are TGCGCCAGCAGCTTCAACCCGGCAGGCAACACTGAAGCTTTCTTT.

At least ten counts were recorded for this clonotype. The gene calls are TRBV28 and TRBJ1-5; a possible D gene is TRBD1 (5 bases). The V gene's germline CDR1 is MDHEN and CDR2 SYDVKM. CDR3 size: 13 residues. V was clipped by 2 bases and J by 5 bases, with 7 bases between them. The CDR3 spells CASSLVRDQPQHF. The CDR3 DNA reads as TGTGCCAGCAGTTTAGTCAGGGATCAGCCCCAGCATTTT.

In this sample, this clonotype turned up many times. The chain recombines TRBV7-9 with TRBJ1-2; D possibly corresponds to TRBD1 (6 bases). V was cut by 4 bases and J by 0 bases, with 12 bases left in between. CDR1 and CDR2 (germline): SEHNR, FQNEAQ (reference sequence). The CDR3 is 15 residues long. This chain's CDR3 is CASSSTGKPNYGYTF. The CDR3 nucleotides are TGTGCCAGCAGCTCTACAGGGAAACCTAACTATGGCTACACCTTC.

This clonotype was found many times. This rearrangement joins TRBV7-2 to TRBJ1-2; D gene ambiguous. The CDR3 covers 13 residues. V was trimmed by 3 bases and J by 8 bases, leaving 13 bases between them. The germline CDR1 and CDR2 sequences are SGHTA and FQGNSA. The CDR3 DNA reads as TGTGCCAGCAGCTTTTCGACAAGCCGAGGCTACACCTTC. Translating it yields CASSFSTSRGYTF.

This chain links TRBV5-1 with TRBJ2-4; TRBD2 aligns across 13 bases. Looked up from germline, CDR1 is SGHRS and CDR2 is YFSETQ. The CDR3 is 20 amino acids. V trimming: 2 bases; J trimming: 0 bases; junction bases outside the gene matches: 11. CDR3 residues: CASSFSPNGLAGEAKNIQYF. The CDR3 nucleotides read TGCGCCAGCAGCTTTTCTCCTAATGGACTAGCGGGAGAAGCCAAAAACATTCAGTACTTC.

This clonotype appeared many times. A junction boundary mismatches the germline segment, possibly from a read error. The chain combines TRBV27 with TRBJ2-3; D is uncertain. Germline V gene sequence: CDR1 MNHEY, CDR2 SMNVEV (reference sequence). The CDR3 contains 16 residues. Here the CDR3 DNA reads TGTGCCAGCAGTCTATCCCCAGCCGGGAGCACAGATACGCAGTATTTT. Translation gives CASSLSPAGSTDTQYF.

This clonotype showed up just a few times. J is TRBJ2-1 and V is TRBV9; D not certain. The V end lost 3 bases, the J end lost 8 bases, and 6 bases lay between the germline ends. Looked up from germline, CDR1 is SGDLS and CDR2 is YYNGEE. The length of the CDR3 is 11 residues. DNA for the CDR3: TGTGCCAGCAGCGAGGGTTATGAGCAGTTCTTC. Protein sequence: CASSEGYEQFF.

This chain connects TRBV5-1 to TRBJ2-3; no firm D call. Trimming cost V 0 bases and J 0 bases, with 8 bases left between them. The CDR3 has 15 residues. Germline CDR1 reads SGHRS; CDR2 reads YFSETQ. The CDR3 reads CASSLDLPSTDTQYF. CDR3 bases: TGCGCCAGCAGCTTGGACCTCCCTAGCACAGATACGCAGTATTTT. Full variable domain (missing parts from reference TRBV5-1 and TRBJ2-3): KAGVTQTPRYLIKTRGQQVTLSCSPISGHRSVSWYQQTPGQGLQFLFEYFSETQRNKGNFPGRFSGRQFSNSRSEMNVSTLELGDSALYLCASSLDLPSTDTQYFGPGTRLTVL.

This clonotype turned up a few times. This CDR3 is CASSPKWRGLNYGYTF. The CDR3 bases are TGTGCCAGCAGTCCTAAGTGGAGGGGCCTTAACTATGGCTACACCTTC. V is TRBV12-3 or TRBV12-4 and J is TRBJ1-2; a possible D gene is TRBD1 (5 bases). V gave up 5 bases and J gave up 1 base, with 17 bases separating them. CDR3 size: 16 residues.

The chain uses TRBV20-1 and TRBJ2-7; 12 nucleotides agree with TRBD2. The CDR3 is 15 amino acids. V was pared by 0 bases and J by 0 bases, with 0 bases of the junction left unmatched. Per the germline V gene, CDR1 is DFQATT and CDR2 is SNEGSKA (reference sequence). Written as DNA, the CDR3 is TGCAGTGCTAGAGAGACTAGCGGGAGCTCCTACGAGCAGTACTTC. Its translation is CSARETSGSSYEQYF.